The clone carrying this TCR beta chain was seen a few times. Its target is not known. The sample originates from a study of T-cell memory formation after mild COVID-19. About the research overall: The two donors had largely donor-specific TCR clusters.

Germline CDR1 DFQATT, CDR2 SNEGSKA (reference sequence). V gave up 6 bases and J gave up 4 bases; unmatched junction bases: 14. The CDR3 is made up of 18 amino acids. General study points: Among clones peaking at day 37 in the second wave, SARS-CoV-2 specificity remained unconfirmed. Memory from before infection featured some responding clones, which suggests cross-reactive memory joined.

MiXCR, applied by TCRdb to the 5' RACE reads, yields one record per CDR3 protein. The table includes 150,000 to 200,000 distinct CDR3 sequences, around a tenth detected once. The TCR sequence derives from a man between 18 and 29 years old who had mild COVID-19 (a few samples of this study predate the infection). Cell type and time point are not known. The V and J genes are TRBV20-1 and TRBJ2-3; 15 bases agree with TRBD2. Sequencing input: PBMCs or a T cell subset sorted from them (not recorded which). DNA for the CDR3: TGCAGTGCCTTGGGACTAGCGGGGGGCGGGAGATTACCAGATACGCAGTATTTT. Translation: CSALGLAGGGRLPDTQYF.